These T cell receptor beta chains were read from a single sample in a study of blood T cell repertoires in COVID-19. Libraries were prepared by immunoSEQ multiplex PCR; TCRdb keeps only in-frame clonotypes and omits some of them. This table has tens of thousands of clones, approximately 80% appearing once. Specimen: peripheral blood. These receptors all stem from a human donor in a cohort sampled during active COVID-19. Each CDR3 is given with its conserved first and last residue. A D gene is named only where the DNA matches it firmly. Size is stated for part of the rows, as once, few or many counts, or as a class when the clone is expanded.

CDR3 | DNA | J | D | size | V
CASSPGLRTDTQYF | TGCGCCAGCAGCCCGGGACTAAGAACAGATACGCAGTATTTT | TRBJ2-3 | TRBD2 | NA | TRBV4-1
CASSLLGHGGNTIYF | TGTGCCAGCAGCTTATTGGGACACGGGGGAAACACCATATATTTT | TRBJ1-3 | NA | once | TRBV7-2
CASSRGKSRGAFF | TGTGCCAGCAGTCGGGGAAAATCCCGGGGAGCTTTCTTT | TRBJ1-1 | NA | NA | TRBV28
CASSFSSTGGLPQHF | TGTGCCAGCAGCTTTTCATCCACGGGTGGGTTGCCCCAGCATTTT | TRBJ1-5 | NA | NA | TRBV7-8
CASSYTYPTNEKLFF | TGTGCCAGCAGCTACACATATCCAACTAATGAAAAACTGTTTTTT | TRBJ1-4 | NA | NA | TRBV6-5
CASSGGYSNQPQHF | TGTGCCAGCAGCGGGGGCTATAGCAATCAGCCCCAGCATTTT | TRBJ1-5 | NA | NA | TRBV5-6
CASSYATGGRKETQYF | TGTGCCAGCAGCTACGCTACGGGAGGGAGAAAAGAGACCCAGTACTTC | TRBJ2-5 | TRBD2 | NA | TRBV7-9
CASSLDRGANTEAFF | TGCGCCAGCAGCCTCGACCGGGGAGCGAACACTGAAGCTTTCTTT | TRBJ1-1 | NA | NA | TRBV4-3
CASSYYGTGLFF | TGTGCCAGCAGTTACTACGGGACAGGGTTGTTTTTT | TRBJ1-4 | TRBD1 | NA | TRBV28
CASSVLAGGGEQFF | TGTGCCAGCAGCGTGCTAGCGGGGGGCGGTGAGCAGTTCTTC | TRBJ2-1 | TRBD2 | NA | TRBV9
CASSPGQGGETQYF | TGTGCCAGCAGTCCAGGACAGGGCGGAGAGACCCAGTACTTC | TRBJ2-5 | TRBD1 | NA | TRBV7-9
CASSEKQGGGQPQHF | TGTGCCAGCAGTGAGAAACAGGGAGGGGGTCAGCCCCAGCATTTT | TRBJ1-5 | NA | NA | TRBV6-1
CASSYSPAGGRSYEQYF | TGTGCCAGCAGTTACTCGCCTGCGGGGGGCCGTTCCTACGAGCAGTACTTC | TRBJ2-7 | TRBD2 | few | TRBV6-2/TRBV6-3
CASSPVSGGSGNIQYF | TGTGCCAGCAGCCCGGTTAGCGGGGGCTCTGGAAACATTCAGTACTTC | TRBJ2-4 | TRBD2 | NA | TRBV7-9
CASSTSGGAGDTQYF | TGTGCCAGCAGTACGAGCGGGGGGGCGGGAGATACGCAGTATTTT | TRBJ2-3 | TRBD2 | NA | TRBV6-5
CASSIGSQGQYNQPQHF | TGTGCCAGTAGTATAGGGAGTCAGGGACAATACAATCAGCCCCAGCATTTT | TRBJ1-5 | NA | once | TRBV19
CASSLQRGGHEQFF | TGTGCCAGCAGCTTACAGCGGGGGGGCCATGAGCAGTTCTTC | TRBJ2-1 | TRBD2 | NA | TRBV7-3
CASNTYTGPITEAFF | TGTGCCAGCAACACTTACACAGGCCCGATAACTGAAGCTTTCTTT | TRBJ1-1 | NA | NA | TRBV27
CASSYEGYGGKLFF | TGTGCCAGCAGTTACGAGGGTTATGGAGGAAAACTGTTTTTT | TRBJ1-4 | NA | once | TRBV6-2/TRBV6-3
CASSLGGLAGAYEQYF | TGTGCCAGCAGCTTGGGGGGACTAGCGGGAGCCTACGAGCAGTACTTC | TRBJ2-7 | TRBD2 | NA | TRBV5-4
CASSLEQAHYEQYF | TGTGCCAGCAGCTTAGAACAGGCGCACTACGAGCAGTACTTC | TRBJ2-7 | NA | NA | TRBV7-2
CASSLIHRQNTEAFF | TGTGCCAGCAGCTTAATCCACAGGCAGAACACTGAAGCTTTCTTT | TRBJ1-1 | NA | NA | TRBV7-3
CASSLRASGGAETQYF | TGTGCCAGCAGCTTAAGGGCTAGCGGGGGGGCTGAGACCCAGTACTTC | TRBJ2-5 | TRBD2 | NA | TRBV7-2
CASSSRRELFHEQFF | TGTGCCAGCAGTTCTCGGCGGGAGCTTTTCCATGAGCAGTTCTTC | TRBJ2-1 | TRBD2 | NA | TRBV6-6
CASTRGVGGNQPQHF | TGTGCCAGTACGCGGGGTGTGGGGGGCAATCAGCCCCAGCATTTT | TRBJ1-5 | NA | few | TRBV19
CASTPRVSGANVLTF | TGTGCCAGCACCCCCAGGGTCTCTGGGGCCAACGTCCTGACTTTC | TRBJ2-6 | NA | NA | TRBV2
CASSQGRAGANVLTF | TGCGCCAGCAGCCAAGGGCGGGCTGGGGCCAACGTCCTGACTTTC | TRBJ2-6 | NA | NA | TRBV4-1
CASSKRTSGGRPDTQYF | TGTGCCAGCAGCAAACGGACTAGCGGGGGACGGCCAGATACGCAGTATTTT | TRBJ2-3 | TRBD2 | once | TRBV7-6
CSASLFQSSSYNEQFF | TGCAGTGCTAGTCTTTTTCAGTCCAGCTCCTACAATGAGCAGTTCTTC | TRBJ2-1 | NA | NA | TRBV20-1
CASSYNKRKAFF | TGTGCCAGCAGTTACAACAAGCGAAAAGCTTTCTTT | TRBJ1-1 | NA | NA | TRBV6-2/TRBV6-3
CASTWGQMSSYEQYF | TGTGCCAGCACGTGGGGACAGATGAGCTCCTACGAGCAGTACTTC | TRBJ2-7 | TRBD1 | NA | TRBV5-5
CASSLAMGLGYEQYF | TGCGCCAGCAGCTTGGCCATGGGACTCGGCTACGAGCAGTACTTC | TRBJ2-7 | NA | NA | TRBV5-1
CASSLTGGLGNTIYF | TGTGCCAGCAGTCTTACAGGGGGCCTTGGAAACACCATATATTTT | TRBJ1-3 | TRBD1 | NA | TRBV7-9
CASSPRTGTGGIGELFF | TGCGCCAGCAGCCCAAGAACCGGGACAGGGGGGATCGGGGAGCTGTTTTTT | TRBJ2-2 | TRBD1 | NA | TRBV5-1
CASIPGRTGSYEQYF | TGTGCCAGCATCCCTGGTCGGACAGGGTCCTACGAGCAGTACTTC | TRBJ2-7 | TRBD1 | few | TRBV28
CASSPGLSTDTQYF | TGTGCCAGCAGCCCCGGACTCAGCACAGATACGCAGTATTTT | TRBJ2-3 | NA | NA | TRBV9
CASSPGYNQPQHF | TGTGCCAGCTCACCCGGTTACAATCAGCCCCAGCATTTT | TRBJ1-5 | NA | NA | TRBV18
CASSVAESMNTEAFF | TGTGCCAGCAGCGTAGCAGAATCCATGAACACTGAAGCTTTCTTT | TRBJ1-1 | NA | NA | TRBV9
CASSPPEGRNIQYF | TGTGCCAGCTCACCACCGGAGGGGCGGAACATTCAGTACTTC | TRBJ2-4 | NA | NA | TRBV18
CSASPGTVAGNTIYF | TGCAGTGCTAGTCCCGGGACAGTCGCTGGAAACACCATATATTTT | TRBJ1-3 | TRBD1 | NA | TRBV20-1
CASSLMAGRGTGELFF | TGTGCCAGCAGCTTAATGGCGGGGAGGGGCACCGGGGAGCTGTTTTTT | TRBJ2-2 | TRBD2 | NA | TRBV7-6
CASGGTASSYNSPLHF | TGTGCCTCGGGGGGGACGGCGAGCTCCTATAATTCACCCCTCCACTTT | TRBJ1-6 | NA | once | TRBV30
CASSNAGANVLTF | TGTGCCAGCAGTAATGCTGGGGCCAACGTCCTGACTTTC | TRBJ2-6 | NA | NA | TRBV9
CASSAGDRGKETQYF | TGTGCCAGTAGTGCTGGGGACAGGGGGAAAGAGACCCAGTACTTC | TRBJ2-5 | TRBD1 | few | TRBV19
CASSYPGGGGYTF | TGTGCCAGCAGCTACCCAGGGGGCGGCGGCTACACCTTC | TRBJ1-2 | TRBD1 | NA | TRBV9
CASSQDGTGGEKLFF | TGCGCCAGCAGCCAAGATGGGACAGGTGGTGAAAAACTGTTTTTT | TRBJ1-4 | TRBD1 | NA | TRBV4-1
CASSLRPGNQPQHF | TGTGCCAGCAGCCTACGACCAGGGAATCAGCCCCAGCATTTT | TRBJ1-5 | NA | NA | TRBV7-2
CASSDPAGKRNQPQHF | TGTGCCAGCAGTGACCCGGCAGGGAAAAGAAATCAGCCCCAGCATTTT | TRBJ1-5 | NA | NA | TRBV2
CSVDVAGKGSDYGYTF | TGCAGCGTTGATGTGGCAGGGAAAGGGTCCGACTATGGCTACACCTTC | TRBJ1-2 | NA | NA | TRBV29-1
CATSRDQGGETQYF | TGTGCCACCAGCAGAGATCAAGGAGGGGAGACCCAGTACTTC | TRBJ2-5 | NA | NA | TRBV15
CASSSDSNNEQFF | TGTGCCAGCAGCTCTGACTCGAACAATGAGCAGTTCTTC | TRBJ2-1 | NA | once | TRBV6-6
CASSVRAGGAETQYF | TGTGCCAGCAGTGTTAGGGCAGGGGGCGCCGAGACCCAGTACTTC | TRBJ2-5 | TRBD1 | NA | TRBV2
CASSLGREYEQYF | TGTGCCAGCAGTTTAGGCAGGGAATACGAGCAGTACTTC | TRBJ2-7 | NA | NA | TRBV12-3/TRBV12-4
CASSPSLILSSPDTQYF | TGTGCCAGCAGTCCGTCCTTAATCCTTTCTTCCCCAGATACGCAGTATTTT | TRBJ2-3 | NA | NA | TRBV28
CASSALGQGASDYGYTF | TGTGCCAGTAGTGCATTGGGACAGGGGGCTTCTGACTATGGCTACACCTTC | TRBJ1-2 | TRBD1 | NA | TRBV19
CASSVRQPNTEAFF | TGTGCCAGCAGCGTTCGACAGCCCAACACTGAAGCTTTCTTT | TRBJ1-1 | NA | NA | TRBV6-5
CASSSGQGLYEQYF | TGTGCCAGCAGTTCGGGACAGGGGCTCTACGAGCAGTACTTC | TRBJ2-7 | TRBD1 | NA | TRBV28